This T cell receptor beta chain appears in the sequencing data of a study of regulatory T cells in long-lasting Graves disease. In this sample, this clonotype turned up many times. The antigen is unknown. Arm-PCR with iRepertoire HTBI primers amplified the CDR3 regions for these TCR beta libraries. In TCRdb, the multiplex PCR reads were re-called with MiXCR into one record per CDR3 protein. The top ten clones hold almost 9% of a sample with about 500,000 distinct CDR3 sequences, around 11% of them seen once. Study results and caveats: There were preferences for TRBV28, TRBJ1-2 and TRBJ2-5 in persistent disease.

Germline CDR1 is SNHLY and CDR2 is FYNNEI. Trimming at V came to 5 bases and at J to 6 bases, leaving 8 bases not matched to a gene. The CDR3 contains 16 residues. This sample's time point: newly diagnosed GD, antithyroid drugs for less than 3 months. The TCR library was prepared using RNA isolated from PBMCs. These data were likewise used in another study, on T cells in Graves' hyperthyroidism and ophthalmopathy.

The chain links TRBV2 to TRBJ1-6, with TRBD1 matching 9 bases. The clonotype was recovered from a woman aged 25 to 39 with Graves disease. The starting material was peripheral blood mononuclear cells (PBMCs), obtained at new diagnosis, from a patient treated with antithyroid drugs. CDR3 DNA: TGTGCCAGCAGTTTACAGGGGGCGCTGAGTAATTCACCCCTCCACTTT. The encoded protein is CASSLQGALSNSPLHF.